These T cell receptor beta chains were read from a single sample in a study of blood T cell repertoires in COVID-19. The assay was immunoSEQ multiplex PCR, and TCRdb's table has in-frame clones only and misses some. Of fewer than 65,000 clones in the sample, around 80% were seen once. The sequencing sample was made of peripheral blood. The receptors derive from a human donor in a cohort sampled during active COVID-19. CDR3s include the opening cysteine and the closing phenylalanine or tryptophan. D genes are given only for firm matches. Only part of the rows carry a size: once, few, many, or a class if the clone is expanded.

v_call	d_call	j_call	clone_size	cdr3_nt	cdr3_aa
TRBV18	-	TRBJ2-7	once	TGTGCCAGCTCACCTACAGGGATTTCCGACTACGAGCAGTACTTC	CASSPTGISDYEQYF
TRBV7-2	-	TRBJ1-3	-	TGTGCCAGCAGCTTGGCGGGAGGCACTGGAAACACCATATATTTT	CASSLAGGTGNTIYF
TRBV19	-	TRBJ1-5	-	TGTGCCAGTAGTAAACGGGGGGCCAACTTGGGTAGCAATCAGCCCCAGCATTTT	CASSKRGANLGSNQPQHF
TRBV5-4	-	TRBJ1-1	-	TGTGCCAGCAGCTTTAGGCAGGGCGTGAACACTGAAGCTTTCTTT	CASSFRQGVNTEAFF
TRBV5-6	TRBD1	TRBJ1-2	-	TGTGCCAGCAGCCTAGGACAGGGCGGCTACACCTTC	CASSLGQGGYTF
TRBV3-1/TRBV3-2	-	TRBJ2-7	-	TGTGCCAGCAGCCAAGTCCCCGGCGAGCAGTACTTC	CASSQVPGEQYF
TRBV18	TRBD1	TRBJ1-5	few	TGTGCCAGCTCACCAGACAGGGGCCAGCCCCAGCATTTT	CASSPDRGQPQHF
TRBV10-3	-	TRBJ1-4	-	TGTGCCATCAGTGACACCTCTACAACTAATGAAAAACTGTTTTTT	CAISDTSTTNEKLFF
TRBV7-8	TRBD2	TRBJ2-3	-	TGTGCCAGCAGCTTAGCCGGGAGGTTCACAGATACGCAGTATTTT	CASSLAGRFTDTQYF
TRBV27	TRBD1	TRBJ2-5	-	TGTGCCAGCAGTTTATTCGGGACAGGGCCCCAAGAGACCCAGTACTTC	CASSLFGTGPQETQYF
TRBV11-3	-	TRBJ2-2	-	TGTGCCAGCAGCCACAGGGTATTGGACTCCGGGGAGCTGTTTTTT	CASSHRVLDSGELFF
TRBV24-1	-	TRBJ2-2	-	TGTGCCACCAGTGATATGGTAGGAGCCGGGGAGCTGTTTTTT	CATSDMVGAGELFF
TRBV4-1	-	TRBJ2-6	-	TGCGCCAGCAGCCCCCAGGAGGGATTCGTTTCTGGGGCCAACGTCCTGACTTTC	CASSPQEGFVSGANVLTF
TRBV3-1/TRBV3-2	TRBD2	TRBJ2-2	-	TGTGCCAGCAGCCATGGACTAGCGGGGGCCCTGAACACCGGGGAGCTGTTTTTT	CASSHGLAGALNTGELFF
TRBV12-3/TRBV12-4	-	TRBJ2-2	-	TGTGCCAGCAGTGCGTATCTCACCGGGGAGCTGTTTTTT	CASSAYLTGELFF
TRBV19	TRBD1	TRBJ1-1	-	TGTGCCAGTAGTATCCGGACAGGAGGGACTGAAGCTTTCTTT	CASSIRTGGTEAFF
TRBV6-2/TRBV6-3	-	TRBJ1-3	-	TGTGCCAGCAGACCTACAGCCTCTGGAAACACCATATATTTT	CASRPTASGNTIYF
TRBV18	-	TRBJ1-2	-	TGTGCCAGCTCACACGTGTCCGAGGGTTCGAGCTACATCTTC	CASSHVSEGSSYIF
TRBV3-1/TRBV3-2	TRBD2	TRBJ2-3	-	TGTGCCAGCAGCCAAGTAGCGGGAGGGCCTGAGGATACAGATACGCAGTATTTT	CASSQVAGGPEDTDTQYF
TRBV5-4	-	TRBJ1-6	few	TGTGCCAGCAGCCTTGGGGGGTCAGGTTCACCCCTCCACTTT	CASSLGGSGSPLHF
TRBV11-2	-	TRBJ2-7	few	TGTGCCAGCAGCTTTGGACAGGGAGGGGAGCAGTACTTC	CASSFGQGGEQYF
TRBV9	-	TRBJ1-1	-	TGTGCCAGCAGCGTAGGGTTCTCGGGGAGAAACACTGAAGCTTTCTTT	CASSVGFSGRNTEAFF
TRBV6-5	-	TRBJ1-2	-	TGTGCCAGCAGATCCACCGGGTCTAACTATGGCTACACCTTC	CASRSTGSNYGYTF
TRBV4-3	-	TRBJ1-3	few	TGCGCCAGGGTTGAGGAGCACGGAAACACCATATATTTT	CARVEEHGNTIYF
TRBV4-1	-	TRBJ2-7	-	TGCGCCAGCAGCCAAGTTAGTTCCGGCTACGAGCAGTACTTC	CASSQVSSGYEQYF
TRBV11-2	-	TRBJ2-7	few	TGTGCCAGCAGCTTAGTTCTCGAGCAGTACTTC	CASSLVLEQYF
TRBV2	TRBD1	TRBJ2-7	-	TGTGCCAGCAGTGGGGACAGGGGGTTCTACGAGCAGTACTTC	CASSGDRGFYEQYF
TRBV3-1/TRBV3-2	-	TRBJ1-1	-	TGTGCCAGCAGCCAAGGGCCTAACACTGAAGCTTTCTTT	CASSQGPNTEAFF
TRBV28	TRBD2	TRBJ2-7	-	TGTGCCAGCCTCAAAACCCCCCAAACTAGCGGATCCTACGAGCAGTACTTC	CASLKTPQTSGSYEQYF
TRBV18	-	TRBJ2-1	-	TGTGCCAGCTCACCTTCCAACTATAGGGGTGAGCAGTTCTTC	CASSPSNYRGEQFF
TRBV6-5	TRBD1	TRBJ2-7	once	TGTGCCAGCAGCCAAGATCCGGGACAGGGATACGAGCAGTACTTC	CASSQDPGQGYEQYF
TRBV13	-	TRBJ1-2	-	TGTGCCAGCAGCTTAGCGGCAGGGACTCTCTATGGCTACACCTTC	CASSLAAGTLYGYTF
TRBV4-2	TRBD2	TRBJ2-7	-	TGTGCCAGCAGCCAAGAACGAGAGCGGGAGAACCTAGATAGCTCCTACGAGCAGTACTTC	CASSQERERENLDSSYEQYF
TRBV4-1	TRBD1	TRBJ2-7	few	TGCGCCAGCAGCCCCCGGACAGGGACGTACGAGCAGTACTTC	CASSPRTGTYEQYF
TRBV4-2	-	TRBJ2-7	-	TGTGCCAGCAGCCAAGTTCCCCAGGTCCCCACCTACGAGCAGTACTTC	CASSQVPQVPTYEQYF
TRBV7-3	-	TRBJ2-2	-	TGTGCCAGCAGCCCTCTTTCCACCGGGGAGCTGTTTTTT	CASSPLSTGELFF
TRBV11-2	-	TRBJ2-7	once	TGTGCCAGCAGCTTAGGTGCGGGATCCTACGAGCAGTACTTC	CASSLGAGSYEQYF
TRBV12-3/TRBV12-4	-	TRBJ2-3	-	TGTGCCAGCAGTCCTAGACAGTCAGATACGCAGTATTTT	CASSPRQSDTQYF
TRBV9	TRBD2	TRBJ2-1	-	TGTGCCAGCAGCGCCGAAAGCGGGAGCCGTGAGCAGTTCTTC	CASSAESGSREQFF
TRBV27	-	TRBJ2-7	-	TGTGCCAGCAGTTTGGACACGGCCTCCTACGAGCAGTACTTC	CASSLDTASYEQYF
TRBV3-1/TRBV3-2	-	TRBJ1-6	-	TGTGCCAGCAGCCAAGCTGGGCCCCCGAATTCACCCCTCCACTTT	CASSQAGPPNSPLHF
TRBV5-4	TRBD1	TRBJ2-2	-	TGTGCCAGCAGCTTGAGGACAGGCGGGGAGCTGTTTTTT	CASSLRTGGELFF
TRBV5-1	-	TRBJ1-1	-	TGCGCCAGCAGCTTCCCAGGGATCTCGGAAGCTTTCTTT	CASSFPGISEAFF
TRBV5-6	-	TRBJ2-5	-	TGTGCCAGCAGCTCGCCCAGCCGAGGGCAAGAGACCCAGTACTTC	CASSSPSRGQETQYF
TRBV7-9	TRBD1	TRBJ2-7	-	TGTGCCAGCAGCTTACCCCACGGACAGGGGGCTTACGAGCAGTACTTC	CASSLPHGQGAYEQYF
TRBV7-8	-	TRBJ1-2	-	TGTGCCAGCAGCTTCCAGGAGGCGGGTTATTATGGCTACACCTTC	CASSFQEAGYYGYTF
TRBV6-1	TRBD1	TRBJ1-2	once	TGTGCCAGCAGTGAAGGGGACAGGGGCATACCTGGTTCGGGGTATGGCTACACCTTC	CASSEGDRGIPGSGYGYTF
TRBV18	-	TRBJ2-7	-	TGTGCCAGCTCAACTGCAGGCTCCTCTACCTACGAGCAGTACTTC	CASSTAGSSTYEQYF
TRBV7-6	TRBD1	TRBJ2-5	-	TGTGCCAGCAGTCTTACAGGGGGAATTCGGGAGACCCAGTACTTC	CASSLTGGIRETQYF
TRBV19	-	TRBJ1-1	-	TGTGCCAGTATGATGGGGCGGGGGAACACTGAAGCTTTCTTT	CASMMGRGNTEAFF